These 25 T cell receptor beta chains were all obtained from the same sample, sequenced in a study of Tregs in tolerant kidney transplant recipients. Repertoires were generated with immunoSEQ multiplex PCR, while TCRdb's copy carries only in-frame clones and drops some. Of 90,000 to 130,000 clones in the sample, 90% are singletons; the top ten hold roughly 0.35%. Specimen: CD4+ T cells from blood, collected before the transplant. The receptor set was obtained from a human donor who received a combined kidney and bone marrow transplant.

CDR3 sequence: CASSLDVRGDEQFF. The CDR3 DNA follows: TGTGCCAGCAGTCTTGACGTCCGGGGGGATGAGCAGTTCTTC. V is TRBV2 and J is TRBJ2-1; 7 nucleotides agree with TRBD2. The CDR3 totals 14 residues. Germline-derived CDR1 and CDR2 are SNHLY and FYNNEI. J lost 8 bases, V lost 5 bases, and 9 bases had no gene match.

This clone was detected a few times. The chain combines TRBV6-4 with TRBJ2-1; tentative D call: TRBD1 (6 bases). CDR1 is MRHNA and CDR2 is SNTAGT in the germline V gene. The CDR3 is 15 residues long. V gave up 6 bases and J gave up 2 bases, with 14 bases separating them. The CDR3: CASSQSGEPYNEQFF. The CDR3 DNA follows: TGTGCCAGCAGCCAATCAGGGGAACCCTACAATGAGCAGTTCTTC.

The genes are TRBV2 and TRBJ1-1; D may be TRBD1 (5 bases). The germline V gene encodes CDR1 SNHLY and CDR2 FYNNEI. The CDR3 sequence is 14 residues long. The V gene lost 6 bases and the J gene lost 5 bases, with 16 bases spanning the gap. The DNA for the CDR3 is TGTGCCAGCAGGGGGCAAGGGATTCGGACTGAAGCTTTCTTT. This sequence encodes CASRGQGIRTEAFF.

The chain recombines TRBV11-3 with TRBJ2-4; perhaps TRBD1 as D (6 bases). The CDR3 has 14 residues. V lost 5 bases and J lost 5, with 13 bases in between. CDR1 and CDR2 (germline): SGHNT, YENEEA. The CDR3 nucleotides are TGTGCCAGCAGCCCCCGGGACAAGCAAAACATTCAGTACTTC. Protein: CASSPRDKQNIQYF.

The J gene is TRBJ2-7, the V gene TRBV7-2, with TRBD2 as a possible D gene (6 bases). CDR1 SGHTA and CDR2 FQGNSA come from the germline V gene. The V end was cut by 6 bases, the J end by 6 bases, with 18 bases between. CDR3 size: 14 residues. The CDR3 protein is CASSRLVGGLEQYF. Written as DNA, the CDR3 is TGTGCCAGCAGTCGACTAGTGGGAGGTCTCGAGCAGTACTTC.

This clone appeared once. The V and J genes are TRBV5-1 and TRBJ2-1; D might be TRBD1 (5 bases). Trimming took off 5 bases at V and 5 bases at J, with 14 bases between the two ends. Germline CDR1 is SGHRS and CDR2 is YFSETQ. The CDR3 totals 14 residues. For the CDR3, the DNA is TGCGCCAGCAGAATGGTCCAGGGTAACAATGAGCAGTTCTTC. Its translation: CASRMVQGNNEQFF.

The chain joins TRBV28 to TRBJ1-5, with a tentative D call TRBD1 (5 bases). The V gene's germline CDR1 is MDHEN and CDR2 SYDVKM. This CDR3 comprises 16 residues. The ends were cut back, 5 bases at V and 1 base at J, with 15 bases in the middle. The DNA of the CDR3 is TGTGCCAGCAGTCCCTCCGGTCGGGGGAGCAATCAGCCCCAGCATTTT. Protein product: CASSPSGRGSNQPQHF.

A word on this clone: Different DNA sequences within this sample yield the same CDR3. The chain is built from TRBV4-1 and TRBJ1-2; no reliable D call. CDR3 length: 12 amino acids. The germline gives CDR1 MGHRA, CDR2 YSYEKL. V shed 1 base and J shed 4 bases, with 4 bases lying between them. The CDR3 spells CASSQVSYGYTF. The DNA for the CDR3 is TGCGCCAGCAGCCAAGTGAGCTATGGCTACACCTTC.

V gene TRBV19 combines with J gene TRBJ1-1; D perhaps matches TRBD1 (6 bases). The CDR3 is 16 residues long. The V and J ends lost 5 bases and 0 bases respectively, with 16 bases between them. From germline, CDR1 is LNHDA and CDR2 SQIVND (reference sequence). The CDR3 nucleotides are TGTGCCAGTAGTTTCTCACCCAGGACAGTGAACACTGAAGCTTTCTTT. Translating gives CASSFSPRTVNTEAFF.

The chain couples TRBV5-4 to TRBJ1-1; 9 bases align to TRBD1. Losses at the gene ends were 2 bases for V and 8 bases for J; bases not matched to a gene: 7. Per germline, CDR1 SGHNT and CDR2 YYREEE (reference sequence). The CDR3 is made up of 14 amino acids. The CDR3 region has the DNA TGTGCCAGCAGCTTCGGACAGGGGAGCCTAGAAGCTTTCTTT. This translates into CASSFGQGSLEAFF.

The V gene is TRBV6-6, the J gene TRBJ2-7; perhaps TRBD1 as D (6 bases). This CDR3 comprises 16 residues. Germline V gene sequence: CDR1 MNHNY, CDR2 SVGAGI (reference sequence). V was trimmed by 7 bases and J by 6 bases, leaving 25 bases between them. The CDR3 loop is CASISRGLSVGAEQYF. CDR3 coding DNA: TGTGCCAGCATCTCCAGGGGTCTGTCGGTGGGGGCCGAGCAGTACTTC.

This clone was recorded a few times. V gene TRBV15 combines with J gene TRBJ2-2; TRBD1 might be the D (5 bases). V was trimmed by 0 bases and J by 3 bases, leaving 17 bases between them. The CDR3 loop spans 18 amino acids. Germline loops: CDR1 LNHNV, CDR2 YYDKDF (reference sequence). The DNA for the CDR3 is TGTGCCACCAGCAGAGATCAAGGGGCTCTAGGGGACACCGGGGAGCTGTTTTTT. Its translation is CATSRDQGALGDTGELFF.

The rearrangement links TRBV6-6 to TRBJ2-1; no clear D gene. Per germline, CDR1 MNHNY and CDR2 SVGAGI (reference sequence). V shed 0 bases and J shed 4 bases, with 10 bases lying between them. The CDR3 sequence is 15 residues long. CDR3 in amino acids: CASSYSPNNYNEQFF. For the CDR3, the DNA is TGTGCCAGCAGTTACTCCCCGAACAATTACAATGAGCAGTTCTTC.

This CDR3 reads CASSPLAGGNNEQFF. The CDR3 bases are TGTGCCAGCAGCCCACTAGCGGGGGGGAACAATGAGCAGTTCTTC. The gene calls are TRBV13 and TRBJ2-1; 13 nucleotides match TRBD2. The CDR3 totals 15 residues. V shed 5 bases and J 5 bases; nucleotides not matched to a gene: 3. Germline CDR1 is PRHDT and CDR2 is FYEKMQ (reference sequence).

This chain links TRBV19 with TRBJ1-1, with a weak D call TRBD1 (6 bases). The germline CDR1 and CDR2 sequences are LNHDA and SQIVND (reference sequence). This CDR3 has 14 residues. Between the trimmed V and J ends, which lost 5 bases and 1 base, there was a span of 11 bases. Here the CDR3 reads CASSARGGNTEAFF. Here the CDR3 DNA reads TGTGCCAGTAGTGCCAGGGGTGGGAACACTGAAGCTTTCTTT.

The gene calls are TRBV7-2 and TRBJ2-2; possibly TRBD2 for D (6 bases). The CDR3 loop spans 13 amino acids. The germline V gene encodes CDR1 SGHTA and CDR2 FQGNSA. V gave up 3 bases and J gave up 8 bases, with 10 bases separating them. Here the CDR3 reads CASSFTREGELFF. In DNA, the CDR3 is TGTGCCAGCAGCTTCACCCGGGAGGGGGAGCTGTTTTTT.

J is TRBJ1-3 and V is TRBV6-5, with TRBD1 matching over 7 bases. The germline gives CDR1 MNHEY, CDR2 SVGAGI. CDR3 length: 15 residues. The V segment lost 5 bases and the J segment 0 bases; nucleotides outside the gene matches: 4. The CDR3 loop reads CASSRDSTSGNTIYF. The CDR3 DNA follows: TGTGCCAGCAGTCGGGACAGCACCTCTGGAAACACCATATATTTT.

This chain joins TRBV6-1 and TRBJ1-6; 9 bases are a match to TRBD1. V lost 4 bases, J lost 9 bases, and 10 bases stayed unmatched. The CDR3 contains 16 residues. Per the germline V gene, CDR1 is MNHNS and CDR2 is SASEGT. The CDR3 loop reads CASSARTGVGRSPLHF. DNA of the CDR3: TGTGCCAGCAGTGCAAGGACAGGGGTAGGGCGTTCACCCCTCCACTTT.

The V call is TRBV9, the J call TRBJ2-5; 12 positions match TRBD2. Germline loops: CDR1 SGDLS, CDR2 YYNGEE. V dropped 3 bases and J dropped 5; count of bases not matched to a gene: 2. CDR3 length equals 14 residues. The CDR3 DNA reads TGTGCCAGCAGCGACCTAGCGGGAGGGGAGACCCAGTACTTC. Its translation: CASSDLAGGETQYF. Based on the CDR3 plus reference TRBV9 and TRBJ2-5, the full variable domain is DSGVTQTPKHLITATGQRVTLRCSPRSGDLSVYWYQQSLDQGLQFLIQYYNGEERAKGNILERFSAQQFPDLHSELNLSSLELGDSALYFCASSDLAGGETQYFGPGTRLLVL.

This clone was recorded only once. The chain carries TRBV10-2 and TRBJ2-5; TRBD2 aligns across 8 bases. The CDR3 consists of 13 residues. V lost 6 bases to trimming and J lost 2 bases; unmatched junction nucleotides: 2. In germline, CDR1 is WSHSY, CDR2 SAAADI. The CDR3 spells CASSRGGQETQYF. CDR3 nucleotide sequence: TGCGCCAGCAGCCGGGGGGGACAAGAGACCCAGTACTTC.

The chain joins TRBV28 to TRBJ1-2, with 8 bases matching TRBD1. In germline, CDR1 is MDHEN, CDR2 SYDVKM. This CDR3 is built from 15 residues. The trim removed 5 bases at V and 2 bases at J, leaving 7 bases unmatched. The CDR3 nucleotides read TGTGCCAGCAGTCCAGGACAGGGCGGCAACTATGGCTACACCTTC. Translating gives CASSPGQGGNYGYTF.

The chain combines TRBV5-1 with TRBJ1-6; 9 nucleotides align to TRBD1. The junction had 14 bases not matched to a gene; V was cut back by 4 bases and J by 9 bases. The V gene's germline CDR1 is SGHRS and CDR2 YFSETQ. The CDR3 has 17 amino acids. The CDR3 loop reads CASSASGTGNRVSPLHF. The CDR3 region has the DNA TGCGCCAGCAGCGCCTCCGGGACAGGGAATAGGGTTTCACCCCTCCACTTT.

V usage is TRBV18 and J usage is TRBJ2-1; the match to TRBD2 covers 9 bases. The germline V gene encodes CDR1 KGHSH and CDR2 LQKENI. The CDR3 extends over 15 amino acids. J was trimmed by 5 bases and V by 2 bases; bases with no gene match: 4. The DNA of the CDR3 is TGTGCCAGCTCACCATTTCCTAGCGGGGACAATGAGCAGTTCTTC. Protein product: CASSPFPSGDNEQFF.

The V and J genes are TRBV19 and TRBJ2-6; 7 bases match TRBD1. CDR3 length: 16 amino acids. With 4 bases clipped from V and 2 bases from J, the junction kept 5 bases outside the gene matches. Per the germline V gene, CDR1 is LNHDA and CDR2 is SQIVND (reference sequence). CDR3 protein: CASSRGTGAGANVLTF. CDR3 sequence (DNA): TGTGCCAGTAGTAGGGGAACAGGGGCTGGGGCCAACGTCCTGACTTTC.

The rearrangement uses TRBV4-1 and TRBJ2-1; the D gene is possibly TRBD2 (6 bases). Trimming took 3 bases from V and 8 from J, leaving 17 bases between them. This CDR3 comprises 15 residues. Germline loops: CDR1 MGHRA, CDR2 YSYEKL. The CDR3 DNA sequence: TGCGCCAGCAGCCAGGTCCAGACTAGTATCGATGAGCAGTTCTTC. The encoded protein is CASSQVQTSIDEQFF.